Reported below is one TCR beta chain. CDR1 is SGHRS and CDR2 is YFSETQ in the germline V gene. V shed 8 bases, J shed 4 bases, and the junction held 6 bases outside the gene matches. This CDR3 contains 13 residues. These data belong to a study of blood T cell repertoires in COVID-19. Using immunoSEQ multiplex PCR, the repertoire was profiled, and TCRdb retains in-frame clones only, with some absent. The sample contains over 85,000 clones, over 65% of which appear only once. Input material: peripheral blood. The sequence derives from a human donor in a cohort sampled during active COVID-19. The V call is TRBV5-1, the J call TRBJ1-2; TRBD1 aligns across 9 bases. The CDR3 spells CASSPGQGYGYTF. CDR3 bases: TGCGCCAGTTCGCCGGGACAGGGCTATGGCTACACCTTC.